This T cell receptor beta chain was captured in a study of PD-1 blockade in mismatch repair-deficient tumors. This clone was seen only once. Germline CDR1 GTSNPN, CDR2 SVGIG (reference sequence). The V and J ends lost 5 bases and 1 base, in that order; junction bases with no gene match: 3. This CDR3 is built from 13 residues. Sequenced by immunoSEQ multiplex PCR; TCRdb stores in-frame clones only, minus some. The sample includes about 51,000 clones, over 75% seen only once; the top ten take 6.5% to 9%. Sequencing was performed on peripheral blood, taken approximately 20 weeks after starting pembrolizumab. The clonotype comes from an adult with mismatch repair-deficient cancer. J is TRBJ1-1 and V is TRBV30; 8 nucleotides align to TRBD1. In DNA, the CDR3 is TGTGCCTGGTCGGGACAGGCGAACACTGAAGCTTTCTTT. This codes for CAWSGQANTEAFF.